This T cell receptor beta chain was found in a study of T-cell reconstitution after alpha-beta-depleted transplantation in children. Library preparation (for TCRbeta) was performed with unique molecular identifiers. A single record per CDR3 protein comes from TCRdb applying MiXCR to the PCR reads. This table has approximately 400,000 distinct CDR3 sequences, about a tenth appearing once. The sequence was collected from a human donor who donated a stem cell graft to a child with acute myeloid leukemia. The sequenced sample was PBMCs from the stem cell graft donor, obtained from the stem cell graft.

CDR3 protein: CASSVEAGGGETQYF. In DNA, the CDR3 is TGTGCCAGCAGCGTAGAAGCGGGAGGGGGAGAGACCCAGTACTTC. V gene TRBV9 combines with J gene TRBJ2-5, with 10 positions matching TRBD2. The germline gives CDR1 SGDLS, CDR2 YYNGEE. V gave up 0 bases and J gave up 4 bases; unmatched junction bases: 3. This CDR3 is built from 15 residues.